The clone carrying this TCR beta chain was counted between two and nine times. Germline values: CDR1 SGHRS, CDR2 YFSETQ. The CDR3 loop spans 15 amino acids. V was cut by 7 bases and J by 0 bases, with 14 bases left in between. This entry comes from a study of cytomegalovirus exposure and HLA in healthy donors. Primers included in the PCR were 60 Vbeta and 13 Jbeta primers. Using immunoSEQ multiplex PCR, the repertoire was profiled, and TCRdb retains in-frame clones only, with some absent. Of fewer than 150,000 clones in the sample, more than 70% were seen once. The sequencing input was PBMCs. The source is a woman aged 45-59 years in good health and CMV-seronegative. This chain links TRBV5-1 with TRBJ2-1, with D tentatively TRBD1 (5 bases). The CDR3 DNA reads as TGCGCCAGCGCCGAAGGGGTTAGCTCCTACAATGAGCAGTTCTTC. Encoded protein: CASAEGVSSYNEQFF.